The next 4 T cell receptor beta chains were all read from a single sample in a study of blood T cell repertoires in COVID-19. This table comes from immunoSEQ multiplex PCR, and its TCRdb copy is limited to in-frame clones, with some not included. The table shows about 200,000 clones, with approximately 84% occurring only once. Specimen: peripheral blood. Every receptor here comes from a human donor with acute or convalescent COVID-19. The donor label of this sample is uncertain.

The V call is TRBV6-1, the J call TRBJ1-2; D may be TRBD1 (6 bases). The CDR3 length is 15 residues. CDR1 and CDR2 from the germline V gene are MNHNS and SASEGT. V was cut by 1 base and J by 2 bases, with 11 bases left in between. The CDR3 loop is CASSEEGVSNYGYTF. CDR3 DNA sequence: TGTGCCAGCAGTGAAGAGGGGGTCTCGAACTATGGCTACACCTTC.

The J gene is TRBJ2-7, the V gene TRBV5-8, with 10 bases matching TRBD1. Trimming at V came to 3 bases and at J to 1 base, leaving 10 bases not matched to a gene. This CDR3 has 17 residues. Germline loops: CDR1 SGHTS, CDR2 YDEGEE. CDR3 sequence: CASSSGQGNRRSYEQYF. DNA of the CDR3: TGTGCCAGCAGCTCGGGACAGGGGAATCGACGGTCCTACGAGCAGTACTTC.

CDR3 sequence reads: CASSDPPGLRSYEQYF. The CDR3 nucleotides read TGTGCCAGCAGTGACCCTCCGGGACTAAGATCCTACGAGCAGTACTTC. J is TRBJ2-7 and V is TRBV6-1; 7 bases map to TRBD2. This CDR3 is built from 16 residues. The J segment lost 1 base and the V segment lost 3 bases, leaving 9 bases of the junction unmatched. Germline CDR1 reads MNHNS; CDR2 reads SASEGT.

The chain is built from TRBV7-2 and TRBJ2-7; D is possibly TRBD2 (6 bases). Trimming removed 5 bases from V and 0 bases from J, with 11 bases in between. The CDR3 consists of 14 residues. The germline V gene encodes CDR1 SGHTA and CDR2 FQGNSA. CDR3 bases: TGTGCCAGCAGCCCCACTAGCATCTCCTACGAGCAGTACTTC. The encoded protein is CASSPTSISYEQYF. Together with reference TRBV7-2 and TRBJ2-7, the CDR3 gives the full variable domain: GAGVSQSPSNKVTEKGKDVELRCDPISGHTALYWYRQSLGQGLEFLIYFQGNSAPDKSGLPSDRFSAERTGGSVSTLTIQRTQQEDSAVYLCASSPTSISYEQYFGPGTRLTVT.